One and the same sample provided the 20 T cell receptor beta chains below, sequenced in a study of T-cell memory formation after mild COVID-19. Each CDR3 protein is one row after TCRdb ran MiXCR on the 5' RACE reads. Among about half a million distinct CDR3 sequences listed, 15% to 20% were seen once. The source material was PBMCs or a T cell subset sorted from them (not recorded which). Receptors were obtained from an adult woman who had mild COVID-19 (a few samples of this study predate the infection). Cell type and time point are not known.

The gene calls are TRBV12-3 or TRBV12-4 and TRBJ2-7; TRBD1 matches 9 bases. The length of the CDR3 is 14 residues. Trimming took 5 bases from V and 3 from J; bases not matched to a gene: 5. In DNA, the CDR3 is TGTGCCAGCAGTAAGACAGGGGGTGTCTACGAGCAGTACTTC. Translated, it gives CASSKTGGVYEQYF.

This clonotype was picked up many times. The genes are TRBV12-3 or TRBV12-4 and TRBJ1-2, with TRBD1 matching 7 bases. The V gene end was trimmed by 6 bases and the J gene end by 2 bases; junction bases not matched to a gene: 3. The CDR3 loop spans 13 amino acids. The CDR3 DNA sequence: TGTGCCAGCAGCCAGGGGGAGAACTATGGCTACACCTTC. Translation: CASSQGENYGYTF.

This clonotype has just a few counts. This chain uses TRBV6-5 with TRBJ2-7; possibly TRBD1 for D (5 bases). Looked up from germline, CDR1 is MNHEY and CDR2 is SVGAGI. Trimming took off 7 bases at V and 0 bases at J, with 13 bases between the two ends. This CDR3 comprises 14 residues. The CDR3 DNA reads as TGTGCCAGCACCCAGGGAAGGACCTCCTACGAGCAGTACTTC. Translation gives CASTQGRTSYEQYF.

The CDR3 nucleotides are TGCGCCAGCAGCCAAGCTTCCGGGCGGACGGGACCTCCAACCCAGCATTTT. This translates into CASSQASGRTGPPTQHF. This chain connects TRBV4-1 to TRBJ1-5, with D possibly matching TRBD1 (5 bases). The CDR3 consists of 17 residues. Trimming cost V 1 base and J 11 bases, with 24 bases left between them. CDR1 is MGHRA and CDR2 is YSYEKL in the germline V gene.

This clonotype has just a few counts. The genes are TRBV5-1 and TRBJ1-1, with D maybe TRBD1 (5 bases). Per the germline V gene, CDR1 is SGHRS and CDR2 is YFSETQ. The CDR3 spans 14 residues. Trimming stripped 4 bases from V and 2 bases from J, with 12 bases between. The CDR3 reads CASSQRQGNTEAFF. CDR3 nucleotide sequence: TGCGCCAGCAGCCAACGCCAGGGAAACACTGAAGCTTTCTTT.

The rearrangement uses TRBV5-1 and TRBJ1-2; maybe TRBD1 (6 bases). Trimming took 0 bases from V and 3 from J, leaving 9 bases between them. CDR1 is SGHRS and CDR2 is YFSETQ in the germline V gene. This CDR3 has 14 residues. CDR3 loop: CASSLAPGDYGYTF. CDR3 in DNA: TGCGCCAGCAGCTTGGCCCCAGGGGACTATGGCTACACCTTC.

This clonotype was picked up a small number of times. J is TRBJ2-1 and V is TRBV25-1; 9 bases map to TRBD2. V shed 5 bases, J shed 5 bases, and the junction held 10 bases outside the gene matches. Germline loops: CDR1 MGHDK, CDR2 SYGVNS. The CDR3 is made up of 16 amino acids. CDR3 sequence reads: CASSRGGVAGDNEQFF. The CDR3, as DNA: TGTGCCAGCAGTCGCGGCGGGGTAGCGGGGGACAATGAGCAGTTCTTC.

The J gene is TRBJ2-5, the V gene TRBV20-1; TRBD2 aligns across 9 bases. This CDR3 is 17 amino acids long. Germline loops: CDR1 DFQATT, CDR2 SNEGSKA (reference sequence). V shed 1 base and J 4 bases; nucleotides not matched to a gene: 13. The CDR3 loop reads CSARGETAGGRGETQYF. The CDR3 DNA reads TGCAGTGCTAGAGGCGAAACAGCGGGGGGCCGGGGAGAGACCCAGTACTTC.

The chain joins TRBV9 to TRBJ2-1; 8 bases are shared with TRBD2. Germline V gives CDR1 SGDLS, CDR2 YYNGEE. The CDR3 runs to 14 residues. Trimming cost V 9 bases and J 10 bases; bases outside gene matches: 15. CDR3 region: CANTSGPRMVEQFF. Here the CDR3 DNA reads TGTGCCAACACTAGCGGACCCCGGATGGTGGAGCAGTTCTTC.

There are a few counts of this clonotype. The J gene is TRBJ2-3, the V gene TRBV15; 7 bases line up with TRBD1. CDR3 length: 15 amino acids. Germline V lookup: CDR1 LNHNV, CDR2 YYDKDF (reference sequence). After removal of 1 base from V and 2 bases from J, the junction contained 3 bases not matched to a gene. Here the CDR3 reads CATSRAGQPTDTQYF. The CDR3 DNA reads TGTGCCACCAGCAGAGCGGGACAGCCCACAGATACGCAGTATTTT.

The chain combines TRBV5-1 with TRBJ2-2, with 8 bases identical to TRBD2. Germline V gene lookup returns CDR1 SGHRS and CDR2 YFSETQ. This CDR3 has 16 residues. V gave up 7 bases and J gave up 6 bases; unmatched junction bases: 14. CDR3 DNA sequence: TGCGCCAGCCGCCCATCAGCGGGAGATGTACCCGGGGAGCTGTTTTTT. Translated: CASRPSAGDVPGELFF.

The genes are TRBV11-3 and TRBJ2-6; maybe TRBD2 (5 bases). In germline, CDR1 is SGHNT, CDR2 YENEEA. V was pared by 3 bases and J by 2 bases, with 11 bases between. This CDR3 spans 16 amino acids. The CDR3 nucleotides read TGTGCCAGCAGCTTTAATTCGGGGACTGGGGCCAACGTCCTGACTTTC. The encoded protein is CASSFNSGTGANVLTF.

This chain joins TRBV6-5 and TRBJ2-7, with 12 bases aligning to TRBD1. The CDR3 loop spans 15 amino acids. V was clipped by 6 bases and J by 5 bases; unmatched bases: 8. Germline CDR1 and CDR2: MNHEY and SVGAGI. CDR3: CASRRGGTGGDEQYF. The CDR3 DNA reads TGTGCCAGCAGAAGAGGGGGGACAGGGGGCGACGAGCAGTACTTC.

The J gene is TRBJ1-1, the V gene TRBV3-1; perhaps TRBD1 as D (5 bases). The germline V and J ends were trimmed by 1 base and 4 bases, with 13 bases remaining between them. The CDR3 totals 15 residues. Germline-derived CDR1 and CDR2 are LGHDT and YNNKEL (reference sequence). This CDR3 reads CASSQVQGRSTEAFF. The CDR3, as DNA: TGTGCCAGCAGCCAAGTGCAGGGTCGGAGCACTGAAGCTTTCTTT. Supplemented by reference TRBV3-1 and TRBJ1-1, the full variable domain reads DTAVSQTPKYLVTQMGNDKSIKCEQNLGHDTMYWYKQDSKKFLKIMFSYNNKELIINETVPNRFSPKSPDKAHLNLHINSLELGDSAVYFCASSQVQGRSTEAFFGQGTRLTVV.

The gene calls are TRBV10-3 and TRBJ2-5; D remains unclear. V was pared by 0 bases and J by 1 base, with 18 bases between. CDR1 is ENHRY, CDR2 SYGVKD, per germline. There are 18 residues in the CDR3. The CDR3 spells CAISESAVDGVIQETQYF. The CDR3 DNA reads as TGTGCCATCAGTGAGTCGGCTGTAGATGGAGTAATCCAAGAGACCCAGTACTTC.

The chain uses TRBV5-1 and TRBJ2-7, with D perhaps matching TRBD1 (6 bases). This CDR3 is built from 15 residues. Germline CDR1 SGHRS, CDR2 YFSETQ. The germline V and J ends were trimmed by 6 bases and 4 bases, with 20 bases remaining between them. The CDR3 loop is CASMLTRGTTYEQYF. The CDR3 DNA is TGCGCCAGCATGCTAACCAGGGGAACTACATACGAGCAGTACTTC.

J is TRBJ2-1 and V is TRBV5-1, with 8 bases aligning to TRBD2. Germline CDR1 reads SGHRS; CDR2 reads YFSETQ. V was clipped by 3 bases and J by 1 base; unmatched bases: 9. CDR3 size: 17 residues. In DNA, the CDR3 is TGCGCCAGCAGCTCAAGCGGGGGAGGCGGGTCCTACAATGAGCAGTTCTTC. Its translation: CASSSSGGGGSYNEQFF.

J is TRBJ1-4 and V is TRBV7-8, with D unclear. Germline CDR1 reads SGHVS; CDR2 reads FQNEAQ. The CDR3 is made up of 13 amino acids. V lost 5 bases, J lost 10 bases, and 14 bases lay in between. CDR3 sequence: CASSHSPMAKLFF. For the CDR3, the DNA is TGTGCCAGCAGCCATTCACCAATGGCAAAACTGTTTTTT.

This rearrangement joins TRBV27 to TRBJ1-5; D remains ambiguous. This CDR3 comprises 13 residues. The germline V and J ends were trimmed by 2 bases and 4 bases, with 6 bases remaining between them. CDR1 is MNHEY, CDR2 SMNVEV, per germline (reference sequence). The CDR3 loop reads CASSLGHNQPQHF. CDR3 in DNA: TGTGCCAGCAGTTTAGGGCATAATCAGCCCCAGCATTTT.

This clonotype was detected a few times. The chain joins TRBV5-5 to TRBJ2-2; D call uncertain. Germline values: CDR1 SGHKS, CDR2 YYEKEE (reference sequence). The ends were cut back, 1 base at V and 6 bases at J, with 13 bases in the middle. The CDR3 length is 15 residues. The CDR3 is CASSLIRTVAGELFF. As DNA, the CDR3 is TGTGCCAGCAGCTTGATTCGAACAGTTGCCGGGGAGCTGTTTTTT.